The 7 T cell receptor beta chains below come from one sample, sequenced in a study of response to subunit inactivated influenza vaccine. TCRdb processed the RT-PCR reads anew with MiXCR; each CDR3 protein has one entry. This sample has 500,000 or so distinct CDR3 sequences, with approximately 11% found just once. Sequenced material: PBMCs from blood, taken 35 to 45 days after vaccination. The receptors stem from a man between 50 and 59 years old who received an inactivated influenza vaccine.

This clonotype has only a few counts. The chain carries TRBV10-3 and TRBJ2-2, with a weak D call TRBD2 (7 bases). The CDR3 consists of 19 residues. Deletions cut 0 bases from V and 0 bases from J, with 17 bases between. The germline CDR1 and CDR2 sequences are ENHRY and SYGVKD. This CDR3 reads CAISESSTSGGPNTGELFF. The DNA of the CDR3 is TGTGCCATCAGTGAGTCATCAACCTCGGGGGGCCCGAACACCGGGGAGCTGTTTTTT.

This sequence joins TRBV5-5 and TRBJ2-5, with a weak D call TRBD1 (6 bases). The V and J ends lost 0 bases and 1 base respectively, with 10 bases between them. This CDR3 region has 15 residues. Germline CDR1 and CDR2: SGHKS and YYEKEE (reference sequence). DNA of the CDR3: TGTGCCAGCAGCTTGGAGGGGGTAGGCCAAGAGACCCAGTACTTC. Translating it yields CASSLEGVGQETQYF.

This clonotype has more than one count but fewer than ten. The chain uses TRBV5-1 and TRBJ2-3; maybe TRBD2 (6 bases). Germline loops: CDR1 SGHRS, CDR2 YFSETQ. Trimming shortened V by 0 bases and J by 7 bases, and 15 bases separated the two germline ends. This CDR3 is 15 amino acids long. The CDR3 DNA sequence: TGCGCCAGCAGCTTGGAAGCGGGTGGAGGAAATACGCAGTATTTT. This encodes CASSLEAGGGNTQYF.

This clonotype was seen more than once but under ten times. The rearrangement joins TRBV5-1 to TRBJ2-3; 7 positions match TRBD1. The CDR3 is made up of 14 amino acids. CDR1 is SGHRS and CDR2 is YFSETQ in the germline V gene. V trimming: 4 bases; J trimming: 2 bases; junction bases outside the gene matches: 4. The CDR3 DNA is TGCGCCAGCAGCACGGGACAGCCCACAGATACGCAGTATTTT. It encodes CASSTGQPTDTQYF.

V is TRBV14 and J is TRBJ2-5; tentatively, D is TRBD2 (6 bases). Germline CDR1 SGHDN, CDR2 FVKESK. Trimming cost V 2 bases and J 6 bases, with 13 bases left between them. The length of the CDR3 is 14 residues. CDR3 amino acids: CASSQTGLSKTQYF. CDR3 sequence (DNA): TGTGCCAGCAGCCAAACGGGACTTTCGAAGACCCAGTACTTC.

In this sample, this clonotype turned up many times. This sequence joins TRBV29-1 and TRBJ2-2; 8 bases are shared with TRBD2. The CDR3 has 14 amino acids. The V and J ends lost 5 bases and 6 bases, in that order; junction bases with no gene match: 8. The germline gives CDR1 SQVTM, CDR2 ANQGSEA. This chain's CDR3 is CSVNSGGLAGELFF. CDR3 coding DNA: TGCAGCGTTAACTCGGGGGGGTTGGCCGGGGAGCTGTTTTTT.

CDR3 bases: TGTGCCAGCAGTGGACAGAATAGCAATCAGCCCCAGCATTTT. Its translation: CASSGQNSNQPQHF. The rearrangement links TRBV6-1 to TRBJ1-5; a weak D match, TRBD1 (5 bases). Germline V gives CDR1 MNHNS, CDR2 SASEGT. Trimming left V 4 bases short and J 0 bases short, with 7 bases between. This CDR3 contains 14 residues.